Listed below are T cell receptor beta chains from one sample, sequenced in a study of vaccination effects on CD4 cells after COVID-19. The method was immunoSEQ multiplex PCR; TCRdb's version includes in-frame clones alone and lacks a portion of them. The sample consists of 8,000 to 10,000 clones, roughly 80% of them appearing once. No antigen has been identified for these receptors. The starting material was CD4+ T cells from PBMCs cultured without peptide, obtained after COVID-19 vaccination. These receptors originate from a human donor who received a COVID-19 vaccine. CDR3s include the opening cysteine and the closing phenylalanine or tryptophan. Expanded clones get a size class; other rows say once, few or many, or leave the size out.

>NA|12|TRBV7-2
CASSSQNQPQHF
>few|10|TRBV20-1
CSQGVDEQFF
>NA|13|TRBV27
CASSLTSKETQYF
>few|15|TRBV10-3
CAIRIAGGPNNEQFF
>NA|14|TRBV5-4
CASSHGGANYGYTF
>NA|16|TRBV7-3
CASSLRGGVNTGELFF
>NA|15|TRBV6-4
CASRPTGPYNSPLHF
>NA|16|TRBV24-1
CATSDPPGQGADTQYF
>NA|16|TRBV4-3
CASSQEATGVGTEAFF
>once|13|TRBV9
CASSVGERNTIYF
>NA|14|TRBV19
CASSIAGTSYEQYF
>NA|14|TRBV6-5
CASRMGQGTGELFF
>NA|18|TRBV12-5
CASGLRIKTSGGLETQYF
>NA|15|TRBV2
CASSLSQGARQPQHF
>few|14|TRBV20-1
CSASETGRFYGYTF
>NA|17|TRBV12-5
CASGLVLGHPRDTEAFF
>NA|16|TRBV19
CASSIATGRQSYEQYF
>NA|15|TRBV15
CATSPGGLSTDTQYF
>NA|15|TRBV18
CASSPLSRENTEAFF
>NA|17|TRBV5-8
CASSPQLGPRGNSPLHF
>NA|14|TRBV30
CAWDTDRAGGELFF
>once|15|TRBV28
CASSLRGSYNSPLHF
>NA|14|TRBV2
CASRGTGANYGYTF
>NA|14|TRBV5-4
CASSPTLPDYGYTF
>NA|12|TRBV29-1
CSVVKGNYGYTF
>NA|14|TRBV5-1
CASALGLTDYGYTF
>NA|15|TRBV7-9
CASSLAAHNNSPLHF
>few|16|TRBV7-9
CASSLAPGLAGNEQFF
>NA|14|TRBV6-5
CASSYGGPRYEQYF
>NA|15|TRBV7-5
CARSLAQGRGQPQHF
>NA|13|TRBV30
CAWSLGQSEPQHF
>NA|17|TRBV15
CATSRALASGSSYEQYF
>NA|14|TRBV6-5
CASSTWGPQETQYF
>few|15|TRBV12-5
CASGSGPPHSYEQYF
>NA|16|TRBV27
CASSSRTGGSPYEQYF
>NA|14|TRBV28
CASTYGLLNEKLFF
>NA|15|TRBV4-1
CASSQTGRAGDEQYF
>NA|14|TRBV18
CASSPSAGGNTIYF
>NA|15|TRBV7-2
CASSLGPGFNTEAFF
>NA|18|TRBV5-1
CASSLVRTASSYNSPLHF
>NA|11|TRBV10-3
CAIRQGYGYTF
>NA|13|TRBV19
CASSMGWGQTQYF
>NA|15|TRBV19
CASSFRRRDNEKLFF